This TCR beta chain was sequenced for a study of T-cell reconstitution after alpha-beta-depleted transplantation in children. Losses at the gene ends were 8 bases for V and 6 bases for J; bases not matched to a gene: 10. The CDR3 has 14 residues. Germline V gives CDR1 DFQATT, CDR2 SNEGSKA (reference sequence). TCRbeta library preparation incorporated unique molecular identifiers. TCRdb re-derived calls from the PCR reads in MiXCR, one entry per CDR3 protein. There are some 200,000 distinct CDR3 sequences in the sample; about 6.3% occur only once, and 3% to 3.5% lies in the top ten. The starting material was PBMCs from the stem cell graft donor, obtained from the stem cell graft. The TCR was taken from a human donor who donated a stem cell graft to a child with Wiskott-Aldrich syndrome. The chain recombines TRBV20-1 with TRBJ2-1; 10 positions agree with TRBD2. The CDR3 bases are TGCAGTTTAGATGAAGCGGGGGGGATCAATGAGCAGTTCTTC. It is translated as CSLDEAGGINEQFF.